This T cell receptor (beta chain) was sequenced during a study of cytomegalovirus exposure and HLA in healthy donors. Study-wide context: Earlier, some 170 million T cells were analyzed, and fewer than 120 million unique TCR beta sequences were found among them. General study points: The number of N-insertions in an Asian-associated ancestry cluster was reportedly below the 666-donor mean in a later analysis. Most CMV-associated TCR beta chains were later found to appear HLA-restricted.

PCR employed 60 Vbeta and 13 Jbeta primers. Profiled with immunoSEQ multiplex PCR; TCRdb holds only in-frame clones, not every one. The sample yields 130,000 or so clones, about 80% seen once. Each donor was nominally healthy when sampled (though unrecorded immune exposures were likely). In the case of this clone: As yet, its antigen is unknown.

The CDR3 is 14 amino acids. The germline V gene has CDR1 PRHDT and CDR2 FYEKMQ (reference sequence). V was pared by 6 bases and J by 2 bases, with 12 bases between. The source of this sequence is a man younger than 40 in good health and CMV-seronegative. Sequencing was carried out using PBMCs. The chain links TRBV13 to TRBJ2-3; D gene ambiguous. CDR3 region: CASRVSTDTDTQYF. Written as DNA, the CDR3 is TGTGCCAGCAGGGTCTCCACTGACACAGATACGCAGTATTTT.